These 18 T cell receptor beta chains were all obtained from the same sample, sequenced in a study of blood T cell repertoires in COVID-19. TCRdb's copy holds only in-frame clones and misses some; the assay was immunoSEQ multiplex PCR. The sample consists of under 150,000 clones, around nine tenths of them appearing once. Material for sequencing was peripheral blood. The source of these receptors is a human donor in a cohort sampled during active COVID-19.

The chain employs TRBV3-1 (or the pseudogene TRBV3-2) and TRBJ2-4, with D perhaps TRBD1 (5 bases). The CDR3 runs 14 residues. Germline CDR1 reads LGHDT; CDR2 reads YNNKEL (reference sequence). V was cut by 4 bases and J by 2 bases, with 9 bases left in between. The CDR3: CASSRQGSKNIQYF. CDR3 sequence (DNA): TGTGCCAGCAGCCGGCAGGGATCCAAAAACATTCAGTACTTC.

V gene TRBV9 combines with J gene TRBJ2-3; 7 bases align to TRBD1. Germline assignment: CDR1 SGDLS and CDR2 YYNGEE. The CDR3 covers 15 residues. Trimming at V came to 2 bases and at J to 1 base, leaving 4 bases not matched to a gene. The CDR3 reads CASSVAGTGTDTQYF. DNA for the CDR3: TGTGCCAGCAGCGTGGCCGGGACAGGCACAGATACGCAGTATTTT. Drawing the rest from reference TRBV9 and TRBJ2-3, the complete variable domain is DSGVTQTPKHLITATGQRVTLRCSPRSGDLSVYWYQQSLDQGLQFLIQYYNGEERAKGNILERFSAQQFPDLHSELNLSSLELGDSALYFCASSVAGTGTDTQYFGPGTRLTVL.

The chain links TRBV9 to TRBJ1-2; no clear D gene. Trimming cost V 3 bases and J 8 bases, with 11 bases left between them. The CDR3 contains 12 residues. Germline CDR1 reads SGDLS; CDR2 reads YYNGEE. The CDR3 nucleotides are TGTGCCAGCAGCGGCCATCGGGAGGGCTACACCTTC. Protein product: CASSGHREGYTF.

This clone was counted only a few times. This chain connects TRBV6-5 to TRBJ2-3; 10 nucleotides align to TRBD2. Germline V gene lookup returns CDR1 MNHEY and CDR2 SVGAGI. V was clipped by 6 bases and J by 1 base; unmatched bases: 4. This CDR3 is 15 amino acids long. CDR3 sequence (DNA): TGTGCCAGCAGACCGACTAGCGGGCGCACAGATACGCAGTATTTT. Translated, it gives CASRPTSGRTDTQYF.

V and J are TRBV6-5 and TRBJ2-5, with D tentatively TRBD2 (6 bases). Trimming left V 5 bases short and J 7 bases short, with 17 bases between. CDR1 is MNHEY, CDR2 SVGAGI, per germline. CDR3 size: 14 residues. The CDR3 here is CASSLEGGEMTQYF. In DNA form, the CDR3 reads TGTGCCAGCAGTCTCGAAGGAGGGGAAATGACCCAGTACTTC.

This clone was observed a single time. The V and J genes are TRBV6-2 or TRBV6-3 and TRBJ2-7, with TRBD2 matching 11 bases. This CDR3 has 18 residues. Germline CDR1 is MNHEY and CDR2 is SVGEGT. J lost 4 bases, V lost 2 bases, and 13 bases had no gene match. The CDR3: CASSYPKGLAEDRYEQYF. The CDR3 region has the DNA TGTGCCAGCAGTTACCCCAAGGGACTAGCGGAGGATAGGTACGAGCAGTACTTC.

The chain is built from TRBV15 and TRBJ2-1; the match to TRBD2 covers 8 bases. The V gene end was trimmed by 0 bases and the J gene end by 3 bases; junction bases not matched to a gene: 1. Germline V gene lookup returns CDR1 LNHNV and CDR2 YYDKDF (reference sequence). This CDR3 contains 15 residues. CDR3 DNA: TGTGCCACCAGCAGAGATCGGGGGGGCTACAATGAGCAGTTCTTC. Protein product: CATSRDRGGYNEQFF.

Regarding this clone: The junction and the germline gene differ at one end; a read error may be behind it. The chain employs TRBV5-1 and TRBJ2-2; TRBD2 might be the D (5 bases). Germline loops: CDR1 SGHRS, CDR2 YFSETQ. The CDR3 is 16 amino acids. CDR3: CASSLIPGQNTGELFF. CDR3 sequence (DNA): TGCGCCAGCAGCCTAATCCCGGGCCAAAACACCGGGGAACTGTTTTTT.

V usage is TRBV27 and J usage is TRBJ2-1, with 10 nucleotides matching TRBD2. V shed 5 bases and J 2 bases; nucleotides not matched to a gene: 3. Germline V lookup: CDR1 MNHEY, CDR2 SMNVEV (reference sequence). This CDR3 region has 15 residues. The CDR3 bases are TGTGCCAGCAGTGGGCTAGCGGGAGCCTACAATGAGCAGTTCTTC. This gives the protein CASSGLAGAYNEQFF.

Comments on this clone: This sample also contains other DNA sequences that code for the same CDR3. The chain employs TRBV5-1 and TRBJ1-1, with D possibly matching TRBD1 (5 bases). The CDR3 sequence is 14 residues long. V was trimmed by 1 base and J by 1 base, leaving 8 bases between them. Per germline, CDR1 SGHRS and CDR2 YFSETQ. CDR3 DNA sequence: TGCGCCAGCAGCTTGCAGGGTGGGAACACTGAAGCTTTCTTT. Residues: CASSLQGGNTEAFF.

A single count supports this clone. The chain combines TRBV4-1 with TRBJ1-1, with D maybe TRBD1 (5 bases). The CDR3 sequence is 15 residues long. The germline V gene encodes CDR1 MGHRA and CDR2 YSYEKL. Between the trimmed V and J ends, which lost 3 bases and 1 base, there was a span of 12 bases. For the CDR3, the DNA is TGCGCCAGCAGCCAGATGACAGTCAAGAACACTGAAGCTTTCTTT. Translation gives CASSQMTVKNTEAFF.

The V call is TRBV11-1, the J call TRBJ2-5, with no clear D. The CDR3 runs 13 residues. V was trimmed by 1 base and J by 1 base, leaving 4 bases between them. Germline assignment: CDR1 SGHAT and CDR2 FQDESV (reference sequence). The CDR3: CASSLVSQETQYF. Written as DNA, the CDR3 is TGTGCCAGCAGCTTAGTTAGCCAAGAGACCCAGTACTTC. The variable domain in full, completed from reference TRBV11-1 and TRBJ2-5, reads EAEVAQSPRYKITEKSQAVAFWCDPISGHATLYWYRQILGQGPELLVQFQDESVVDDSQLPKDRFSAERLKGVDSTLKIQPAELGDSAMYLCASSLVSQETQYFGPGTRLLVL.

The rearrangement links TRBV2 to TRBJ2-1, with a possible D match to TRBD2 (5 bases). The CDR3 runs to 14 residues. Trimming shortened V by 6 bases and J by 1 base, and 10 bases separated the two germline ends. Per the germline V gene, CDR1 is SNHLY and CDR2 is FYNNEI. CDR3 bases: TGTGCCAGCAGGAATGAGGGATCCTACAATGAGCAGTTCTTC. It encodes CASRNEGSYNEQFF. Full variable domain (missing parts from reference TRBV2 and TRBJ2-1): EPEVTQTPSHQVTQMGQEVILRCVPISNHLYFYWYRQILGQKVEFLVSFYNNEISEKSEIFDDQFSVERPDGSNFTLKIRSTKLEDSAMYFCASRNEGSYNEQFFGPGTRLTVL.

The chain carries TRBV10-3 and TRBJ2-1; maybe TRBD2 (5 bases). The germline V and J ends were trimmed by 2 bases and 1 base, with 9 bases remaining between them. CDR1 and CDR2 (germline): ENHRY, SYGVKD. The CDR3 contains 15 residues. The CDR3 coding sequence is TGTGCCATCAGTGAGAGGCGGGCTTCCTACAATGAGCAGTTCTTC. Translation gives CAISERRASYNEQFF.

This CDR3 reads CASSWRDADTQYF. The CDR3 DNA follows: TGTGCCAGCAGTTGGCGGGACGCCGATACGCAGTATTTT. This chain uses TRBV6-5 with TRBJ2-3; D may be TRBD2 (6 bases). Looked up from germline, CDR1 is MNHEY and CDR2 is SVGAGI. The length of the CDR3 is 13 residues. Deletions cut 4 bases from V and 6 bases from J, with 11 bases between.

The V gene is TRBV30, the J gene TRBJ2-2; 10 bases are shared with TRBD1. The V gene end was trimmed by 5 bases and the J gene end by 7 bases; junction bases not matched to a gene: 7. Per the germline V gene, CDR1 is GTSNPN and CDR2 is SVGIG (reference sequence). This CDR3 region has 14 residues. The CDR3 here is CAWDRGRIGGELFF. The CDR3 DNA reads TGTGCCTGGGACAGGGGGCGAATTGGCGGGGAGCTGTTTTTT.

The chain recombines TRBV23-1 with TRBJ2-5, with a possible D match to TRBD2 (5 bases). TRBV23-1 is designated an ORF whose function remains uncertain. Trimming cost V 3 bases and J 5 bases, with 13 bases left between them. This CDR3 is 14 amino acids long. CDR3 amino acids: CASSHGVEGETQYF. CDR3 in DNA: TGCGCCAGCAGTCACGGGGTCGAAGGGGAGACCCAGTACTTC.

V gene TRBV7-9 combines with J gene TRBJ2-1; 9 nucleotides line up with TRBD2. This CDR3 comprises 18 residues. Trimming took 2 bases from V and 9 from J; bases not matched to a gene: 17. The germline V gene has CDR1 SEHNR and CDR2 FQNEAQ (reference sequence). The CDR3 bases are TGTGCCAGCAGCTTAAATAGCCAAGGTAGCGGGAGAAGAAGTGAGCAGTTCTTC. It is translated as CASSLNSQGSGRRSEQFF.